The present T cell receptor beta chain was sequenced within a study of persistence of HIV-infected CD4 T cells. Study context: The sample holds CD4+ T cells responsive to CMV or HIV-1 Gag. Donors had been on suppressive ART for a median of roughly 8 years.

The stimulus was lysate of CMV-infected fibroblasts, roughly 9.2 ug/mL. CD40L/CD69 double-negative CD45RO-high memory CD4+ T cells were collected. Sequencing used immunoSEQ version 4 in survey mode. Data came from immunoSEQ multiplex PCR; TCRdb stores just in-frame clones and leaves some out. The table lists some 41,000 clones, 65% to 85% of them singletons, with around 1.5% in the top ten. This CDR3 region has 16 residues. The V gene end was trimmed by 4 bases and the J gene end by 4 bases; junction bases not matched to a gene: 7. Germline CDR1 and CDR2: KGHDR and SFDVKD. As regards this clone: The antigen remains undetermined.

Here the sequenced sample was CD4+ T cells sorted from PBMCs after 18-hour stimulation, taken from a patient who received antiretroviral therapy. This clonotype was sampled from an adult man with HIV who was CMV-seropositive. The V and J genes are TRBV24-1 and TRBJ2-2, with 8 bases aligning to TRBD1. Here the CDR3 reads CATSDPGGESTGELFF. The CDR3 DNA sequence: TGTGCCACCAGTGACCCAGGGGGCGAGAGCACCGGGGAGCTGTTTTTT.